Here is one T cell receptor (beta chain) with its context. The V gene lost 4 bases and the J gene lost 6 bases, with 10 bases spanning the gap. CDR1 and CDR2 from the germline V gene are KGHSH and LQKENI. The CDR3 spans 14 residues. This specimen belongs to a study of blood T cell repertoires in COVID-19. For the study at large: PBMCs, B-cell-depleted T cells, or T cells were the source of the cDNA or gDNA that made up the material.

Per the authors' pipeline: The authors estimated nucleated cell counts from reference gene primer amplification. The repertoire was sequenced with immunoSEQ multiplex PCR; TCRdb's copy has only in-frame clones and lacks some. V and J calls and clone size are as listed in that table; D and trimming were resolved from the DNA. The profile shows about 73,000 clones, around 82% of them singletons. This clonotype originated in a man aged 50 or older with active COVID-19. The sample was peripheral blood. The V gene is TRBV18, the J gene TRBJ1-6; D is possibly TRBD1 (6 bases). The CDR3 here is CASSRDIFNSPLHF. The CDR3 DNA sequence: TGTGCCAGCTCACGGGACATTTTTAATTCACCCCTCCACTTT.